The 28 T cell receptor beta chains reported below all come from one sample, sequenced in a study of blood T cell repertoires in COVID-19. Profiled with immunoSEQ multiplex PCR; TCRdb holds only in-frame clones, not every one. The table lists a few hundred thousand clones, roughly nine tenths of them singletons. Sequencing was performed on peripheral blood. Source of these receptors: a man aged 18 to 35 who had recovered from COVID-19.

This clone has more than one count but fewer than ten. The chain joins TRBV6-5 to TRBJ1-1; no clear D. Trimming shortened V by 6 bases and J by 4 bases, and 12 bases separated the two germline ends. The CDR3 sequence is 13 residues long. Germline values: CDR1 MNHEY, CDR2 SVGAGI. In DNA, the CDR3 is TGTGCCAGCAGCCGACTATCGGGCACTGAAGCTTTCTTT. It encodes CASSRLSGTEAFF.

The table lists this clone with a few counts. This rearrangement joins TRBV6-5 to TRBJ1-2; D may be TRBD1 (5 bases). Germline V lookup: CDR1 MNHEY, CDR2 SVGAGI. Trimming took 0 bases from V and 3 from J, leaving 14 bases between them. The CDR3 contains 16 residues. The CDR3 loop reads CASSYSGGIGYYGYTF. The CDR3 nucleotides read TGTGCCAGCAGTTACTCCGGGGGGATCGGCTACTATGGCTACACCTTC.

V gene TRBV19 combines with J gene TRBJ1-3; 8 nucleotides align to TRBD1. This CDR3 is built from 15 residues. Trimming removed 5 bases from V and 2 bases from J; junction bases left unmatched: 5. Germline lookup yields CDR1 LNHDA and CDR2 SQIVND (reference sequence). The CDR3 sequence: CASSGQGAPGNTIYF. Here the CDR3 DNA reads TGTGCCAGTAGTGGCCAGGGGGCGCCTGGAAACACCATATATTTT.

The chain employs TRBV19 and TRBJ2-7, with D unclear. Germline CDR1 and CDR2: LNHDA and SQIVND (reference sequence). The germline V and J ends were trimmed by 3 bases and 3 bases, with 9 bases remaining between them. The CDR3 loop spans 13 amino acids. CDR3 residues: CASSIKASYEQYF. As DNA, the CDR3 is TGTGCCAGTAGTATCAAGGCTAGCTACGAGCAGTACTTC.

The V gene is TRBV29-1, the J gene TRBJ1-1; no clear D. V dropped 8 bases and J dropped 8 bases, with 6 bases sitting between them. The CDR3 is 8 amino acids. Looked up from germline, CDR1 is SQVTM and CDR2 is ANQGSEA. The CDR3 DNA follows: TGCAGCCCCGGGGAAGCTTTCTTT. It specifies CSPGEAFF. Full variable domain (missing parts from reference TRBV29-1 and TRBJ1-1): SAVISQKPSRDICQRGTSLTIQCQVDSQVTMMFWYRQQPGQSLTLIATANQGSEATYESGFVIDKFPISRPNLTFSTLTVSNMSPEDSSIYLCSPGEAFFGQGTRLTVV.

This chain links TRBV6-6 with TRBJ1-1, with TRBD1 identical over 7 bases. Germline CDR1 MNHNY, CDR2 SVGAGI (reference sequence). This CDR3 is 15 amino acids long. Trimming at V came to 5 bases and at J to 7 bases, leaving 13 bases not matched to a gene. Written as DNA, the CDR3 is TGTGCCAGCAGTCAGGAGGATTCAGGGGGAGTTGAAGCTTTCTTT. Protein: CASSQEDSGGVEAFF.

The chain combines TRBV2 with TRBJ1-4, with D tentatively TRBD1 (5 bases). This CDR3 is 12 amino acids long. Germline-derived CDR1 and CDR2 are SNHLY and FYNNEI. V was shortened by 6 bases and J by 10 bases, with 12 bases between the two germline ends. This CDR3 reads CASSDKQGKLFF. CDR3 nucleotide sequence: TGTGCCAGCAGCGACAAGCAGGGAAAACTGTTTTTT. The variable domain in full, completed from reference TRBV2 and TRBJ1-4, reads EPEVTQTPSHQVTQMGQEVILRCVPISNHLYFYWYRQILGQKVEFLVSFYNNEISEKSEIFDDQFSVERPDGSNFTLKIRSTKLEDSAMYFCASSDKQGKLFFGSGTQLSVL.

V and J are TRBV9 and TRBJ1-4; unclear D gene. V was trimmed by 3 bases and J by 0 bases, leaving 9 bases between them. The CDR3 is 15 amino acids. Germline V CDR1 and CDR2: SGDLS, YYNGEE. The CDR3 DNA reads TGTGCCAGCAGCGCCGAAGAGGCAACTAATGAAAAACTGTTTTTT. Residues: CASSAEEATNEKLFF.

The genes are TRBV30 and TRBJ2-1; 11 nucleotides align to TRBD2. The CDR3 has 15 residues. Per germline, CDR1 GTSNPN and CDR2 SVGIG (reference sequence). J gave up 0 bases and V 3 bases, and 1 base lay outside the gene matches. The chain's CDR3 is CAWSTSGSSYNEQFF. CDR3 bases: TGTGCCTGGAGCACTAGCGGGAGCTCCTACAATGAGCAGTTCTTC.

The chain uses TRBV7-2 and TRBJ2-7; 8 bases are shared with TRBD1. V dropped 4 bases and J dropped 5; count of bases not matched to a gene: 1. The CDR3 totals 12 residues. Germline values: CDR1 SGHTA, CDR2 FQGNSA. CDR3 coding DNA: TGTGCCAGCAGCTCGACAGGGGACGAGCAGTACTTC. Translation gives CASSSTGDEQYF.

The chain is built from TRBV19 and TRBJ1-1, with D hard to call. The CDR3 spans 12 residues. Trimming removed 5 bases at V and 6 bases at J, with 10 bases between. Germline V gene lookup returns CDR1 LNHDA and CDR2 SQIVND (reference sequence). CDR3 sequence (DNA): TGTGCCAGTAGTCCCGATAGCCCTGAAGCTTTCTTT. It yields the protein CASSPDSPEAFF.

This clone was detected once. The chain employs TRBV29-1 and TRBJ2-7; maybe TRBD2 (7 bases). The length of the CDR3 is 15 residues. Trimming took off 0 bases at V and 2 bases at J, with 14 bases between the two ends. Germline V gene sequence: CDR1 SQVTM, CDR2 ANQGSEA. In DNA, the CDR3 is TGCAGCGTTGAAGATTGGGGCGGGGGCACCTACGAGCAGTACTTC. Translating it yields CSVEDWGGGTYEQYF.

This chain uses TRBV7-2 with TRBJ1-2; D call uncertain. The germline CDR1 and CDR2 sequences are SGHTA and FQGNSA. The CDR3 extends over 13 amino acids. V was trimmed by 1 base and J by 7 bases, leaving 10 bases between them. The CDR3 reads CASSLDRGSGYTF. Written as DNA, the CDR3 is TGTGCCAGCAGCTTAGACCGGGGTTCTGGCTACACCTTC.

The chain carries TRBV28 and TRBJ1-5, with 9 positions matching TRBD1. Germline values: CDR1 MDHEN, CDR2 SYDVKM. The CDR3 runs 16 residues. The V gene end was trimmed by 5 bases and the J gene end by 5 bases; junction bases not matched to a gene: 10. The CDR3 protein is CASSQIQGARDQPQHF. For the CDR3, the DNA is TGTGCCAGCAGTCAGATACAGGGGGCGCGGGATCAGCCCCAGCATTTT.

This chain joins TRBV19 and TRBJ2-1, with 9 bases fitting TRBD2. CDR1 LNHDA and CDR2 SQIVND come from the germline V gene (reference sequence). The V and J ends lost 4 bases and 4 bases, in that order; junction bases with no gene match: 11. The CDR3 is 17 residues long. The chain's CDR3 is CASSSPPASGIYNEQFF. The DNA for the CDR3 is TGTGCCAGTAGTAGCCCCCCGGCTAGCGGGATATACAATGAGCAGTTCTTC.

The chain links TRBV6-1 to TRBJ2-7; 9 bases match TRBD2. Unmatched junction bases numbered 5, after V lost 1 base and J lost 4 bases. The CDR3 has 15 amino acids. Germline CDR1 is MNHNS and CDR2 is SASEGT. The CDR3, as DNA: TGTGCCAGCAGTGAAGGGCCCCTAGCGGGATACGAGCAGTACTTC. This translates into CASSEGPLAGYEQYF.

The rearrangement joins TRBV7-8 to TRBJ1-4, with D unclear. The germline V gene encodes CDR1 SGHVS and CDR2 FQNEAQ. The CDR3 has 15 residues. V lost 4 bases and J 7 bases, leaving 16 bases between the germline ends. CDR3 residues: CASSSLRSMSEKLFF. The CDR3 bases are TGTGCCAGCAGCTCCCTGAGGTCCATGAGTGAAAAACTGTTTTTT.

In this sample, this clone turned up a few times. This chain joins TRBV15 and TRBJ1-4, with 7 bases identical to TRBD1. Looked up from germline, CDR1 is LNHNV and CDR2 is YYDKDF (reference sequence). The CDR3 is 15 amino acids. Unmatched junction bases numbered 6, after V lost 0 bases and J lost 8 bases. The CDR3 coding sequence is TGTGCCACCAGCAGAGACGACAGGGTAGGGGAAAAACTGTTTTTT. Protein: CATSRDDRVGEKLFF.

The rearrangement uses TRBV6-6 and TRBJ2-1; 13 bases align to TRBD2. From germline, CDR1 is MNHNY and CDR2 SVGAGI (reference sequence). Losses at the gene ends were 5 bases for V and 5 bases for J; bases not matched to a gene: 6. The CDR3 is made up of 16 amino acids. The CDR3 here is CASSTSGGAVHNEQFF. DNA for the CDR3: TGTGCCAGCAGTACTAGCGGGGGGGCCGTCCACAATGAGCAGTTCTTC.

The rearrangement joins TRBV3-1 (or the pseudogene TRBV3-2) to TRBJ2-1; a weak D match, TRBD2 (6 bases). CDR1 is LGHDT, CDR2 YNNKEL, per germline (reference sequence). The V gene lost 4 bases and the J gene lost 6 bases, with 10 bases spanning the gap. The length of the CDR3 is 13 residues. For the CDR3, the DNA is TGTGCCAGCAGCCCCTCTAGCGTCAATGAGCAGTTCTTC. This encodes CASSPSSVNEQFF.

The chain couples TRBV18 to TRBJ2-1; 11 bases are shared with TRBD2. This CDR3 is 15 amino acids long. Trimming removed 2 bases from V and 5 bases from J; junction bases left unmatched: 2. Germline CDR1 and CDR2: KGHSH and LQKENI. In DNA, the CDR3 is TGTGCCAGCTCACCAGGGGGACTAGCGGACAATGAGCAGTTCTTC. Its translation is CASSPGGLADNEQFF.

The chain has TRBV30 and TRBJ2-7, with D possibly being TRBD2 (6 bases). Trimming removed 4 bases at V and 0 bases at J, with 13 bases between. Germline V gene sequence: CDR1 GTSNPN, CDR2 SVGIG (reference sequence). This CDR3 is built from 14 residues. CDR3 nucleotides: TGTGCCTGGACCCTACGGGGGAACTCCTACGAGCAGTACTTC. It codes for CAWTLRGNSYEQYF.

This chain links TRBV5-1 with TRBJ2-1; TRBD1 matches at 8 bases. The CDR3 loop spans 14 amino acids. CDR1 is SGHRS, CDR2 YFSETQ, per germline. Trimming at V came to 4 bases and at J to 8 bases, leaving 8 bases not matched to a gene. The CDR3: CASSLGQGIDEQFF. The CDR3 DNA sequence: TGCGCCAGCAGCCTTGGACAGGGAATCGATGAGCAGTTCTTC.

The chain couples TRBV6-5 to TRBJ2-1; a possible D gene is TRBD2 (5 bases). The CDR3 has 12 amino acids. Germline-derived CDR1 and CDR2 are MNHEY and SVGAGI. Trimming took 7 bases from V and 4 from J, leaving 8 bases between them. DNA for the CDR3: TGTGCCAGCAAAGGAGGTTACAATGAGCAGTTCTTC. Translated: CASKGGYNEQFF.

The chain is built from TRBV30 and TRBJ2-1; 11 positions match TRBD2. Looked up from germline, CDR1 is GTSNPN and CDR2 is SVGIG (reference sequence). The CDR3 totals 15 residues. Trimming took 5 bases from V and 7 from J; bases not matched to a gene: 10. The CDR3 region is CAWEDLAGGANEQFF. The CDR3 bases are TGTGCCTGGGAAGATTTAGCGGGGGGGGCGAATGAGCAGTTCTTC.

The V and J genes are TRBV15 and TRBJ2-7; 7 nucleotides line up with TRBD1. Germline CDR1 is LNHNV and CDR2 is YYDKDF (reference sequence). Unmatched junction bases numbered 4, after V lost 0 bases and J lost 2 bases. There are 15 residues in the CDR3. The CDR3 is CATSRDIRGTYEQYF. CDR3 DNA sequence: TGTGCCACCAGCAGAGATATCAGGGGGACCTACGAGCAGTACTTC.

The chain joins TRBV11-3 to TRBJ2-3; 8 nucleotides match TRBD2. This CDR3 has 16 residues. Germline assignment: CDR1 SGHNT and CDR2 YENEEA. V lost 1 base, J lost 0 bases, and 3 bases stayed unmatched. The CDR3 here is CASSLGLAPSTDTQYF. In DNA, the CDR3 is TGTGCCAGCAGCTTAGGACTAGCGCCTAGCACAGATACGCAGTATTTT.

This chain joins TRBV11-2 and TRBJ1-4; weak D call: TRBD1 (6 bases). V lost 1 base and J lost 6, with 12 bases in between. The CDR3 consists of 15 residues. Germline CDR1 SGHAT, CDR2 FQNNGV. Here the CDR3 reads CASSLGAGAHEKLFF. The CDR3 nucleotides are TGTGCCAGCAGCTTAGGAGCGGGGGCACATGAAAAACTGTTTTTT.